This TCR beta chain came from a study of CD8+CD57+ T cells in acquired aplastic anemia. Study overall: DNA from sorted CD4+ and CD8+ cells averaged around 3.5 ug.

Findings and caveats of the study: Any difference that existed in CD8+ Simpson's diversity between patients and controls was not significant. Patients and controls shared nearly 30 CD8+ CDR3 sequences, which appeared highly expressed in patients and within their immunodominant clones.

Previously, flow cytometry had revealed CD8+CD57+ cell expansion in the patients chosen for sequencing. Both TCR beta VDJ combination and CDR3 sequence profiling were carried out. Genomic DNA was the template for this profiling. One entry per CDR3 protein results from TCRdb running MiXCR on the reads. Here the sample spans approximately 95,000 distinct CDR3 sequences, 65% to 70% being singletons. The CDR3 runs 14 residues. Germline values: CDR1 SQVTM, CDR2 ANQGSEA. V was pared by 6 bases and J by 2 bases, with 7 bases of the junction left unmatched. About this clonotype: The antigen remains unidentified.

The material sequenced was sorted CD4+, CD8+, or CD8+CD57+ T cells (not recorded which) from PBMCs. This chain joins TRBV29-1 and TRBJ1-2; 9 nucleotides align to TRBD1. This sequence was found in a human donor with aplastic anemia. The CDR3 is CSVDGQGINYGYTF. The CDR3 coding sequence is TGCAGCGTCGATGGACAGGGGATAAACTATGGCTACACCTTC.